The rows below give T cell receptor beta chains drawn from one sample of a study of blood T cell repertoires in COVID-19. Libraries were prepared by immunoSEQ multiplex PCR; TCRdb keeps only in-frame clonotypes and omits some of them. In the table there are approximately 280,000 clones, about 90% of which are singletons. Sequenced sample: peripheral blood. Receptors were obtained from a woman aged 25-40 years who had recovered from COVID-19. Both conserved end residues are part of each CDR3. D genes are given only for firm matches.

J: TRBJ2-6; V: TRBV30; D: .; DNA: TGTGCCTGGAGAGGTCGGGTCTCTGGGGCCAACGTCCTGACTTTC; CDR3: CAWRGRVSGANVLTF
J: TRBJ1-1; V: TRBV6-5; D: TRBD1; DNA: TGTGCCAGCAGTTTGCTACCCGGGACAGGGACCACTGAAGCTTTCTTT; CDR3: CASSLLPGTGTTEAFF
J: TRBJ1-1; V: TRBV6-4; D: TRBD1; DNA: TGTGCCAGCAGCTCTCAGGGACAGGGAACATCTGAAGCTTTCTTT; CDR3: CASSSQGQGTSEAFF
J: TRBJ2-7; V: TRBV28; D: .; DNA: TGTGCCAGCAGTTTATTATCCTACGAGCAGTACTTC; CDR3: CASSLLSYEQYF
J: TRBJ1-1; V: TRBV4-1; D: TRBD1; DNA: TGCGCCAGCAGCCAGCTGACAGGGGTCCGCACTGAAGCTTTCTTT; CDR3: CASSQLTGVRTEAFF
J: TRBJ2-2; V: TRBV3-1/TRBV3-2; D: .; DNA: TGTGCCAGCAGCCAAGGGGGACTCCCCCCGAGCACCGGGGAGCTGTTTTTT; CDR3: CASSQGGLPPSTGELFF
J: TRBJ1-2; V: TRBV3-1/TRBV3-2; D: .; DNA: TGTGCCAGCAGCCAAGATCAGGGCCGCATCACCTTC; CDR3: CASSQDQGRITF
J: TRBJ2-7; V: TRBV9; D: TRBD2; DNA: TGTGCCAGCAGCGTGACTAGCGGGGCAACCTACGAGCAGTACTTC; CDR3: CASSVTSGATYEQYF
J: TRBJ2-2; V: TRBV19; D: TRBD1; DNA: TGTGCCAGTAGAGGACAGGGGGCGGCCGGGGAGCTGTTTTTT; CDR3: CASRGQGAAGELFF
J: TRBJ2-7; V: TRBV4-1; D: TRBD2; DNA: TGCGCCAGCAGCCAGGAATCGGGAGGGGTCGAGCAGTACTTC; CDR3: CASSQESGGVEQYF
J: TRBJ2-2; V: TRBV4-1; D: TRBD2; DNA: TGCGCCAGCAGCCAGTTACTAGCGAAGACCGGGGAGCTGTTTTTT; CDR3: CASSQLLAKTGELFF
J: TRBJ1-5; V: TRBV28; D: TRBD1; DNA: TGTGCCAGCAGTTCCGACAGGGGAGGGCAGCCCCAGCATTTT; CDR3: CASSSDRGGQPQHF
J: TRBJ1-5; V: TRBV2; D: .; DNA: TGTGCCAGCAGTGTGTATAGCAATCAGCCCCAGCATTTT; CDR3: CASSVYSNQPQHF
J: TRBJ2-1; V: TRBV2; D: .; DNA: TGTGCCAGCAGTGGGATCCGCCGCGGGACCTCCTACAATGAGCAGTTCTTC; CDR3: CASSGIRRGTSYNEQFF
J: TRBJ1-2; V: TRBV29-1; D: .; DNA: TGCAGCGTTGAACAGAGGGTACATCCCCATGGCTACACCTTC; CDR3: CSVEQRVHPHGYTF
J: TRBJ1-4; V: TRBV5-6; D: .; DNA: TGTGCCAGCAGCCGGACGGGAGGTACTAATGAAAAACTGTTTTTT; CDR3: CASSRTGGTNEKLFF
J: TRBJ2-7; V: TRBV5-1; D: .; DNA: TGCGCCAGCAGGAGGGAGGGGGGAGTCGACGAGCAGTACTTC; CDR3: CASRREGGVDEQYF
J: TRBJ2-7; V: TRBV15; D: TRBD1; DNA: TGTGCCACCAGCAGAGAGATCTTCCTGGGACAGGGGCACTCCTACGAGCAGTACTTC; CDR3: CATSREIFLGQGHSYEQYF
J: TRBJ2-4; V: TRBV4-3; D: TRBD2; DNA: TGCGCCAGCAGCCAAGATGCCCTAGCGGCGTACATTCAGTACTTC; CDR3: CASSQDALAAYIQYF
J: TRBJ2-1; V: TRBV5-1; D: .; DNA: TGCGCCAGCAGCTTGGCCAGTAGCATCTTCAAAGGGAGCTCCTACAATGAGCAGTTCTTC; CDR3: CASSLASSIFKGSSYNEQFF